The clone carrying this T cell receptor beta chain showed up many times. This sample is drawn from a study of identical twins. Germline values: CDR1 MNHEY, CDR2 SVGAGI. The length of the CDR3 is 15 residues. With 2 bases removed from V and 2 bases from J, the gap between germline ends came to 11 bases. Healthy Caucasian donors formed the entire cohort. MiXCR, applied by TCRdb to the 5' RACE reads, yields one record per CDR3 protein. The profile shows 400,000 to 500,000 distinct CDR3 sequences, roughly an eighth of them singletons. These data were also reused for a study on yellow fever vaccine responses in identical twins.

The chain carries TRBV6-5 and TRBJ2-3; tentative D call: TRBD2 (5 bases). Sequencing was performed on CD4+ T cells sorted from blood. The sequence came from a woman aged 18-29 years in good health. The CDR3 region has the DNA TGTGCCAGCAGTTACGCCGCGGGTATCACAGATACGCAGTATTTT. Translating gives CASSYAAGITDTQYF.